In this sample, the clone carrying this TCR beta chain turned up a few times. The antigen remains undetermined. The CDR3 extends over 12 amino acids. Germline trimming cut 7 bases from V and 6 bases from J; bases unmatched to any gene: 8. Germline-derived CDR1 and CDR2 are SQVTM and ANQGSEA. This entry comes from a study of identical twins. Study-wide points: The presence of invariant MAIT and iNKT cells could partly confound analyses of zero-insertion sequences.

TCRdb fed the 5' RACE reads into MiXCR, producing one record per CDR3 protein. The data show more than 600,000 distinct CDR3 sequences, around a sixth seen once. The sample was also reused in another study, on T cells expressing NK-cell markers.

This TCR came from a woman aged 18 to 35 in good health. The sequenced sample was PBMCs. The chain carries TRBV29-1 and TRBJ1-1, with 7 bases aligning to TRBD1. The CDR3: CSAVTGDPEAFF. CDR3 bases: TGCAGCGCAGTTACAGGGGACCCTGAAGCTTTCTTT.